This T cell receptor beta chain was recorded in a study of T cell responses to AZD1222 COVID-19 vaccine. Trimming took off 5 bases at V and 8 bases at J, with 16 bases between the two ends. The CDR3 length is 14 residues. Germline V gene lookup returns CDR1 SEHNR and CDR2 FQNEAQ (reference sequence). TCRdb keeps only in-frame clones here, not all; method: immunoSEQ multiplex PCR. Of 99,000 or so clones listed, 87% were seen once; the top ten hold about 2.9%. The sequence derives from an adult in good health. The material was peripheral blood, obtained on day 0 of AZD1222 vaccination. The rearrangement joins TRBV7-9 to TRBJ1-5; D possibly corresponds to TRBD1 (5 bases). The DNA for the CDR3 is TGTGCCAGCAGCCCCGGACATGCCATTGAGCCCCAGCATTTT. This encodes CASSPGHAIEPQHF.